This TCR beta chain was observed in a study of blood T cell repertoires in COVID-19. Clones were read by immunoSEQ multiplex PCR, and TCRdb kept only the in-frame ones, dropping some. This table holds some 380,000 clones, 90% found once. This CDR3 is 17 amino acids long. Looked up from germline, CDR1 is PRHDT and CDR2 is FYEKMQ (reference sequence). V trimming: 4 bases; J trimming: 8 bases; junction bases outside the gene matches: 10. The sequenced material came from peripheral blood. The gene calls are TRBV13 and TRBJ1-6, with 11 bases aligning to TRBD1. This receptor was obtained from a man younger than 35 with active or convalescent COVID-19. The CDR3: CASSSRDPGQGDSPLHF. CDR3 sequence (DNA): TGTGCCAGCAGCTCCCGAGACCCGGGACAGGGGGATTCACCCCTCCACTTT.